This TCR beta chain is from a study of neoadjuvant anti-PD-1 for oral cavity cancer. The overall study: Patients without progression received a fourth nivolumab dose around day 43, then surgical resection on days 50-56.

Trimming cost V 0 bases and J 6 bases; bases outside gene matches: 7. Germline V gives CDR1 MNHEY, CDR2 SVGAGI. The CDR3 sequence is 16 residues long. Profiled with immunoSEQ multiplex PCR; TCRdb holds only in-frame clones, not every one. The table lists 80,000 to 95,000 clones, approximately 80% of them singletons. Here the sequenced sample was PBMCs, taken before nivolumab (anti-PD-1) treatment. This chain links TRBV6-5 with TRBJ2-1; TRBD2 agrees at 8 bases. This receptor was identified in a person aged 40 to 85 with oral cavity squamous cell carcinoma. Here the CDR3 DNA reads TGTGCCAGCAGTTACTCTCTAGCGGGCGAAACCAATGAGCAGTTCTTC. It specifies CASSYSLAGETNEQFF.